This T cell receptor beta chain was captured by sequencing in a study of low-dose radiotherapy and immunotherapy resistance in tumors. Primers used for first-strand cDNA, a TRAV- and TRBV-specific set, covered both alpha and beta chains. A roughly 20-cycle PCR with a constant-region primer and V-primer adapter amplified TCRs. TCRdb called the reads again in MiXCR, with one record for every CDR3 protein. The sample has about 18,000 distinct CDR3 sequences, around 70% seen once. Trimming removed 1 base at V and 6 bases at J, with 15 bases between. The germline V gene encodes CDR1 MGHRA and CDR2 YSYEKL. CDR3 length equals 16 residues.

The TCR originated in a human donor with advanced metastatic prostate, ovarian, gallbladder or colorectal cancer (not recorded which). This table probably holds off-target reads from a library built for another chain. The chain recombines TRBV4-1 with TRBJ2-2; perhaps TRBD2 as D (5 bases). The CDR3 nucleotides read TGCGCCAGCAGCCAAGCGGACTTGGGATTCTCCGGGGAGCTGTTTTTT. Translation gives CASSQADLGFSGELFF.